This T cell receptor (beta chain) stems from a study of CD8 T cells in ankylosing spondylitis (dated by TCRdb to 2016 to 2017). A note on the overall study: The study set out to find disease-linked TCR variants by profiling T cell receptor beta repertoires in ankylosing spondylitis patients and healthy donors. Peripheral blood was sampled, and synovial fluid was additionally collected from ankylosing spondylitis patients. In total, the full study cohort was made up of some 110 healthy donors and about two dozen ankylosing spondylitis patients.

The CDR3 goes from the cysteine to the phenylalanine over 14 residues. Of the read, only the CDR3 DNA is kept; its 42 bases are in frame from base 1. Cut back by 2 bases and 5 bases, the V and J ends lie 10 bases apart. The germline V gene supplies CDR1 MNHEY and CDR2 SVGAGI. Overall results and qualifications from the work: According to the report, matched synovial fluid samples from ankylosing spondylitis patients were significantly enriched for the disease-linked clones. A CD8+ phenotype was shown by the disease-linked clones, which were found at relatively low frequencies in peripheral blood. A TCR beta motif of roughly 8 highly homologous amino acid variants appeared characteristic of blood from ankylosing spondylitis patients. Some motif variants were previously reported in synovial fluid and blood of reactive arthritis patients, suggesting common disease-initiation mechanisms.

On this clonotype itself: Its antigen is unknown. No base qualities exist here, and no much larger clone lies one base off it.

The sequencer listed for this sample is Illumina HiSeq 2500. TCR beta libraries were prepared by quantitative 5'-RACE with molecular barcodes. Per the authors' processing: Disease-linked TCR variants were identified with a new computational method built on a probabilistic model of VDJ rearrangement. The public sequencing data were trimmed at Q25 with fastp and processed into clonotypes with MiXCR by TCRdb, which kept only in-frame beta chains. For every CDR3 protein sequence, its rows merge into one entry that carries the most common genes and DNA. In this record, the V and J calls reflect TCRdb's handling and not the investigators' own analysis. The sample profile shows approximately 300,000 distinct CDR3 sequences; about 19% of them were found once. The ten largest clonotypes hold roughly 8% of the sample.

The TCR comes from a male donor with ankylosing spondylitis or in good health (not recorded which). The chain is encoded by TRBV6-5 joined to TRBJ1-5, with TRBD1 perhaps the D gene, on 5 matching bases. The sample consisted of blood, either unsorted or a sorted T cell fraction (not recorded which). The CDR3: CASSYRLGDQPQHF. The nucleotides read TGTGCCAGCAGTTACCGGCTAGGGGATCAGCCCCAGCATTTT.